The clone carrying this T cell receptor (beta chain) was observed at least ten times. Its antigen is currently unknown. The source of the sample is a study of blood T cells in healthy people across ages. Study background: In model experiments, template switching was able to capture about one barcoded beta molecule for every two T cells that were present.

Regarding the study as a whole: Both naive CD4+ cell counts and diversity were greater in long-lived donors than in aged donors.

The germline gives CDR1 SEHNR, CDR2 FQNEAQ (reference sequence). The CDR3 consists of 15 residues. Losses at the gene ends were 3 bases for V and 5 bases for J; bases not matched to a gene: 6. Next came a second PCR, run for about 7 to 12 cycles, which used a sample-barcoded 5' primer along with a J-beta primer mix. Every cDNA was tagged by a template-switch adaptor with 12 random nucleotides. Every sample returned 2.5 million or more CDR3-containing paired-end reads. Via MiXCR, TCRdb re-called the 5' RACE reads, giving one row per CDR3 protein. Of 800,000 or so distinct CDR3 sequences in the sample, around 68% are singletons; the top ten hold 25% to 35%.

Sequenced: blood. The chain joins TRBV7-9 to TRBJ2-3, with 9 bases fitting TRBD1. The TCR was taken from a young man in good health. CDR3 protein: CASSFPGQGGDTQYF. Written as DNA, the CDR3 is TGTGCCAGCAGCTTTCCGGGACAGGGAGGAGATACGCAGTATTTT.